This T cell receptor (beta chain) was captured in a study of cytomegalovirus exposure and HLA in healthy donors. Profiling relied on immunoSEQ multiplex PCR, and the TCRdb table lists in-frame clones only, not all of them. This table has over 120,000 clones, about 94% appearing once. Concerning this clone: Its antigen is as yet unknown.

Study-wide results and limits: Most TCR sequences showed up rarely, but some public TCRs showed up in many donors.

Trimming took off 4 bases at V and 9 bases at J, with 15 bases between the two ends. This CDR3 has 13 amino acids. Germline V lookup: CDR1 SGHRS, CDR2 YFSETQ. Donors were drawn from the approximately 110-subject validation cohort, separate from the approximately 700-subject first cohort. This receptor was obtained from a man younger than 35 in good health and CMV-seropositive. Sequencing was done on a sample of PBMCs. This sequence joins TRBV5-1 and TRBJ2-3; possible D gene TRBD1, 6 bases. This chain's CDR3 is CASSGTGLETQYF. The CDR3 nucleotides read TGCGCCAGCAGCGGCACAGGGCTGGAGACGCAGTATTTT.